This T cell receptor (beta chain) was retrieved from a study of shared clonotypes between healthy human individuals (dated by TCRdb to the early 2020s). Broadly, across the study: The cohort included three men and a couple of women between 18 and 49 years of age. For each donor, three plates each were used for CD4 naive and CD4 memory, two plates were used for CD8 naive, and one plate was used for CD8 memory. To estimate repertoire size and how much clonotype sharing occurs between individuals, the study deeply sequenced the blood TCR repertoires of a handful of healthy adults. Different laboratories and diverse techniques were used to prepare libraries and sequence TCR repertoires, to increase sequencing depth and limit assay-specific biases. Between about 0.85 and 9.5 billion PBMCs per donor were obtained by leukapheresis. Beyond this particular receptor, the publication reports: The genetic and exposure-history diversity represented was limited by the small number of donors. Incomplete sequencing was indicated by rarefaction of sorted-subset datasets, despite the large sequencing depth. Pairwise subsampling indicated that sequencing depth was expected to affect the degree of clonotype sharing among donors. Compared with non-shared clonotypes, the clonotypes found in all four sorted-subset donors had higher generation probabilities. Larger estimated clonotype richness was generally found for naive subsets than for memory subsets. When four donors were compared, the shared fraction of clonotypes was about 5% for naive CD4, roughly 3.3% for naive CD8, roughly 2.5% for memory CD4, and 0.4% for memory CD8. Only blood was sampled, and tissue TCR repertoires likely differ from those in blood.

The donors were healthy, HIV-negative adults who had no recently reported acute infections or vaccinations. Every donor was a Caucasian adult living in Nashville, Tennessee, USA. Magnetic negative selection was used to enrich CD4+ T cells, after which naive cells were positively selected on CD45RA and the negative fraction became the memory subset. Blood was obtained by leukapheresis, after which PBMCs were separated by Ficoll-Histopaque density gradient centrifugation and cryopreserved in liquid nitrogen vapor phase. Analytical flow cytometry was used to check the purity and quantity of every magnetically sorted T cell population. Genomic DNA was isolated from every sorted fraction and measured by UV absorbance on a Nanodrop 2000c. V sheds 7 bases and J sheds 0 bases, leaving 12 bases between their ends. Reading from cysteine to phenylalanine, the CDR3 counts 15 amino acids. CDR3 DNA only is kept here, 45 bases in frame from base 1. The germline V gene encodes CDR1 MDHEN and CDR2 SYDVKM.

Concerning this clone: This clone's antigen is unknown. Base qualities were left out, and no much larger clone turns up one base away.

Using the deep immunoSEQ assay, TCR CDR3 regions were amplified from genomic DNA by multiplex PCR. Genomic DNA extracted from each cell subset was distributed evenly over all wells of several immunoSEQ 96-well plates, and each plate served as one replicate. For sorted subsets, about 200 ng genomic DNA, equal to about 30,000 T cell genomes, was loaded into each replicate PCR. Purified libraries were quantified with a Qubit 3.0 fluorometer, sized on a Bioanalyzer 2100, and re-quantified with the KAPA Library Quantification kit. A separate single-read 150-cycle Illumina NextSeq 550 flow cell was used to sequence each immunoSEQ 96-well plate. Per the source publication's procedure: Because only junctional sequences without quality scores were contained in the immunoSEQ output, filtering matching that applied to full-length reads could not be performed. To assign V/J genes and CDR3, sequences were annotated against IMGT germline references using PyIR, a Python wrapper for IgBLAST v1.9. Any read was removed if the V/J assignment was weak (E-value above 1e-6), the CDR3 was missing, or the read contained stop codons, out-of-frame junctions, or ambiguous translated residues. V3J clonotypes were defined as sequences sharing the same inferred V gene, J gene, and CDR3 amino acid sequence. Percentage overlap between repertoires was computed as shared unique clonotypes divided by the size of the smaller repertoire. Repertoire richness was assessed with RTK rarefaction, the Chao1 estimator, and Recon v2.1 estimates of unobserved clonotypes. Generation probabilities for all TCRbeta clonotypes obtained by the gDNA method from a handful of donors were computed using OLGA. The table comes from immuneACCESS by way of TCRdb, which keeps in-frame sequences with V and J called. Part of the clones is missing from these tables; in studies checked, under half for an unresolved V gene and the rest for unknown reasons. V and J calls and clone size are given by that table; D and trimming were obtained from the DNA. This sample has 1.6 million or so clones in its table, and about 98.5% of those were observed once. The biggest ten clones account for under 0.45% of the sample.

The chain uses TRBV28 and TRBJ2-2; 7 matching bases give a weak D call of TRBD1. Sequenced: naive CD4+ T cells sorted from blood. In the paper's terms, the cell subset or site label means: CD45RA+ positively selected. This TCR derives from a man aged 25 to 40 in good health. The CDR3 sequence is CASKGGQPNTGELFF. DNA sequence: TGTGCCAGCAAGGGGGGACAGCCGAACACCGGGGAGCTGTTTTTT.